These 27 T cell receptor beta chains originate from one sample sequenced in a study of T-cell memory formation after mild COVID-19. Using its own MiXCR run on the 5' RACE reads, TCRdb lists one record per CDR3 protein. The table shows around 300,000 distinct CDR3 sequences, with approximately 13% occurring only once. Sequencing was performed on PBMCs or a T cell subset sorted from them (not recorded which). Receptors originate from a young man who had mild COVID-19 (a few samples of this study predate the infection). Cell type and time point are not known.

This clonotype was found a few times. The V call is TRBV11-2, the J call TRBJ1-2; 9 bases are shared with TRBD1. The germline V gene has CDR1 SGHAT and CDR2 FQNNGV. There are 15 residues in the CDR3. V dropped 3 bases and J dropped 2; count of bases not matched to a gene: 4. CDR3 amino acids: CASSLDRGFNYGYTF. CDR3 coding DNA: TGTGCCAGCAGCTTGGACAGGGGATTCAACTATGGCTACACCTTC.

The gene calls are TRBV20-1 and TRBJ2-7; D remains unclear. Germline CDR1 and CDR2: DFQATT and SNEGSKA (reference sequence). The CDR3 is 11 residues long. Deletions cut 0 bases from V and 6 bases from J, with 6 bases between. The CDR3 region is CSARDPPEQYV. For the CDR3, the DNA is TGCAGTGCTAGAGATCCACCCGAGCAGTACGTC.

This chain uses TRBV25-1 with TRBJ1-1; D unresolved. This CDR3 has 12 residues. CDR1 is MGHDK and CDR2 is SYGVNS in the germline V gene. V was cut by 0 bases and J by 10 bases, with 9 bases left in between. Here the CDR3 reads CASSEYGELAFF. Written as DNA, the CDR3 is TGTGCCAGCAGTGAATATGGGGAGCTAGCTTTCTTT.

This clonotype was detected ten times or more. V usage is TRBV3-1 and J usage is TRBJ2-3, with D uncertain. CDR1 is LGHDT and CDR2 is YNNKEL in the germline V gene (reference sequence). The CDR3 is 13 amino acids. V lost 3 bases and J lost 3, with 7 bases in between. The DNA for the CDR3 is TGTGCCAGCAGCCAGTTCGGGACAGATACGCAGTATTTT. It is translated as CASSQFGTDTQYF.

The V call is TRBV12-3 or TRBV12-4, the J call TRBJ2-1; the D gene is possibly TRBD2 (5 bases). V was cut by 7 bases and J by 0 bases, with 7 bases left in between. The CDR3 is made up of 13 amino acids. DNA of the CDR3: TGTGCCAGCACCAGCGGCTCCTACAATGAGCAGTTCTTC. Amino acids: CASTSGSYNEQFF.

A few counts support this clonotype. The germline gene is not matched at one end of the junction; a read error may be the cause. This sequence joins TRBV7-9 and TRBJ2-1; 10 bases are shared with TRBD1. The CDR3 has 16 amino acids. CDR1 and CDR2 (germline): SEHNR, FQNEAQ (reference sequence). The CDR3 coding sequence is TGTGCCAGCAGCCTAGCCGGGGACAGGGGAGTTAATGAGCAGTTCTTC. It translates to CASSLAGDRGVNEQFF.

The CDR3 DNA reads TGTGCCTGGGGACGTAACACTGAAGCTTTCTTT. It codes for CAWGRNTEAFF. The rearrangement links TRBV30 to TRBJ1-1; D is uncertain. Germline-derived CDR1 and CDR2 are GTSNPN and SVGIG (reference sequence). V gave up 5 bases and J gave up 2 bases, with 6 bases separating them. The CDR3 is made up of 11 amino acids.

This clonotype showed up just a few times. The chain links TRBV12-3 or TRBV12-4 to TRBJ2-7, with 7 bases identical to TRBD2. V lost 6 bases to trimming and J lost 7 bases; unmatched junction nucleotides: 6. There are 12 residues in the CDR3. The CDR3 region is CASSGGSREQYV. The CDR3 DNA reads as TGTGCCAGCAGCGGGGGGTCCCGGGAGCAGTACGTC.

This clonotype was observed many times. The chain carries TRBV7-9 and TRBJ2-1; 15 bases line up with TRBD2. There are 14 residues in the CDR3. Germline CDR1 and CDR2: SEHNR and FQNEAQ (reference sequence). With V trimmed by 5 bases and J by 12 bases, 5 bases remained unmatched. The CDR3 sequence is CASSPGLAGGRQFF. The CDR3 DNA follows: TGTGCCAGCAGCCCTGGACTAGCGGGGGGGCGGCAGTTCTTC.

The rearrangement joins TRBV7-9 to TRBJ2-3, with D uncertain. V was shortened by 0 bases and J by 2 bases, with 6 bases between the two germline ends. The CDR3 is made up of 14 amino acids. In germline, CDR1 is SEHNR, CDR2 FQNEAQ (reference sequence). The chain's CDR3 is CASSLAANTDTQYF. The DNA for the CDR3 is TGTGCCAGCAGCTTAGCCGCTAACACAGATACGCAGTATTTT.

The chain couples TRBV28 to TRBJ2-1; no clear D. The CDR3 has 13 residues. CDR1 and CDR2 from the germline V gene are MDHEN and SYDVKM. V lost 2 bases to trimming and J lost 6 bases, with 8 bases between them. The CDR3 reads CASSLGQVNEQFF. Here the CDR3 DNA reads TGTGCCAGCAGTTTAGGGCAGGTCAATGAGCAGTTCTTC.

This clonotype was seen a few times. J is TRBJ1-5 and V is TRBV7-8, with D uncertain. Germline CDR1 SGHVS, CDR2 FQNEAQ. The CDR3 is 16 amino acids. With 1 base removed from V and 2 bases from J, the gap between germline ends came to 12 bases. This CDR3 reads CASSLGGVTGNQPQHF. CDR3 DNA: TGTGCCAGCAGCTTAGGCGGGGTCACGGGCAATCAGCCCCAGCATTTT.

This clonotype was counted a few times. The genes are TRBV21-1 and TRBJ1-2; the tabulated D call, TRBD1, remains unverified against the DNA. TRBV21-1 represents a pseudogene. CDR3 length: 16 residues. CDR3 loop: CASSKVVRQGHFCYTF. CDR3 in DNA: TGTGCCAGCAGCAAAGTCGTGAGACAGGGCCATTTTTGCTACACCTTC.

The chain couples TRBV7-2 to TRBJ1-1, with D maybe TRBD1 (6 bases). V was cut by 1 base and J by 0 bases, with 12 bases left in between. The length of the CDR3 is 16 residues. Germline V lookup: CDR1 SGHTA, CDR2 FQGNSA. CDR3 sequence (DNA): TGTGCCAGCAGCTTAGATCCAGGGACACTGAACACTGAAGCTTTCTTT. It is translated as CASSLDPGTLNTEAFF.

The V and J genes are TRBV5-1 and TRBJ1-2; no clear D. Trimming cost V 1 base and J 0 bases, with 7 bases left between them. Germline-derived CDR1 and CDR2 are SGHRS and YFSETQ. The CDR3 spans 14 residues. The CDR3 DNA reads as TGCGCCAGCAGCTTGTTGGCAGCTAACTATGGCTACACCTTC. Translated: CASSLLAANYGYTF.

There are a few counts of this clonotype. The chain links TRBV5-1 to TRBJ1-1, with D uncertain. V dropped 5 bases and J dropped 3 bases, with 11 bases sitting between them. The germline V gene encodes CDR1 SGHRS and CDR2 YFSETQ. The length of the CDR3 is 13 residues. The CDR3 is CASRPARDTEAFF. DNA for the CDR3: TGCGCCAGCAGACCCGCGAGGGACACTGAAGCTTTCTTT. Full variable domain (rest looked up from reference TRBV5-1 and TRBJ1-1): KAGVTQTPRYLIKTRGQQVTLSCSPISGHRSVSWYQQTPGQGLQFLFEYFSETQRNKGNFPGRFSGRQFSNSRSEMNVSTLELGDSALYLCASRPARDTEAFFGQGTRLTVV.

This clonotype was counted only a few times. CDR3: CASSWTGRSTGELFF. CDR3 nucleotide sequence: TGTGCCAGCAGTTGGACAGGCCGCAGCACCGGGGAGCTGTTTTTT. The rearrangement links TRBV6-6 to TRBJ2-2; 7 nucleotides line up with TRBD1. With V trimmed by 4 bases and J by 4 bases, 6 bases remained unmatched. The CDR3 runs to 15 residues. The germline V gene has CDR1 MNHNY and CDR2 SVGAGI (reference sequence).

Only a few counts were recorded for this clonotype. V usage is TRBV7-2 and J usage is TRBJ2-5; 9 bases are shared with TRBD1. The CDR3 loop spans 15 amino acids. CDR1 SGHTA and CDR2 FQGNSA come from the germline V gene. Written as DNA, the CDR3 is TGTCCAATCCCGTGGGGGACAGGGTGTTTTGAGACCCAGTACTTC. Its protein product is CPIPWGTGCFETQYF.

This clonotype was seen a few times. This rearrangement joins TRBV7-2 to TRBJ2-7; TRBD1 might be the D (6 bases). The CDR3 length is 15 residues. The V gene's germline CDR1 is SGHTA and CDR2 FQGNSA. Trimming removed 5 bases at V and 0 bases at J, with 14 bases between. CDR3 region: CASSNRESSSYEQYF. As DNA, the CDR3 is TGTGCCAGCAGCAACAGGGAGTCGTCCTCCTACGAGCAGTACTTC.

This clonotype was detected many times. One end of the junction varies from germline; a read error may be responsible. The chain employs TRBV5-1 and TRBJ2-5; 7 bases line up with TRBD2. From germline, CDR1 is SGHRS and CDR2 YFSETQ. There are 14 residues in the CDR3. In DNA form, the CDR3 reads TGTGCCAGCAGCTTAGGGAGGGGCCAAGAGACCCAGTACTTC. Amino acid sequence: CASSLGRGQETQYF.

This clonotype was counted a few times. Here the CDR3 reads CASSPREGNEQFF. The CDR3 nucleotides read TGTGCCAGCTCACCACGTGAGGGCAATGAGCAGTTCTTC. The chain employs TRBV18 and TRBJ2-1; possible D gene TRBD2, 5 bases. The CDR3 sequence is 13 residues long. The V and J ends lost 1 base and 6 bases respectively, with 7 bases between them. CDR1 KGHSH and CDR2 LQKENI come from the germline V gene.

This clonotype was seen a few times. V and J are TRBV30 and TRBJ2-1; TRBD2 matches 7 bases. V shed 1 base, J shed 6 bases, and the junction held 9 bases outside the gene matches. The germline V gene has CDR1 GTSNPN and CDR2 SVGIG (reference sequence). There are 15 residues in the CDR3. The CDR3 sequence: CAWSGRSSGVNEQFF. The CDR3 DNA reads TGTGCCTGGAGTGGCCGGTCAAGCGGGGTCAATGAGCAGTTCTTC.

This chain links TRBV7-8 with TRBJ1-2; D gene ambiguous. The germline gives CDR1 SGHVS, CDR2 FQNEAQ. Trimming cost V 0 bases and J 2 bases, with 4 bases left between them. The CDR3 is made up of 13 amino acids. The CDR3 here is CASSLAPNYGYTF. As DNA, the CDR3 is TGTGCCAGCAGCTTAGCACCAAACTATGGCTACACCTTC.

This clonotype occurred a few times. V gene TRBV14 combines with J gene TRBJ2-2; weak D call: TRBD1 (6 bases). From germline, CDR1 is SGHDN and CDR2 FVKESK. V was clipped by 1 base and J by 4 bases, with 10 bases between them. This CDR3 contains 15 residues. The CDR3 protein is CASSQVTGTTGELFF. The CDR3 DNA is TGTGCCAGCAGCCAAGTTACAGGGACCACCGGGGAGCTGTTTTTT.

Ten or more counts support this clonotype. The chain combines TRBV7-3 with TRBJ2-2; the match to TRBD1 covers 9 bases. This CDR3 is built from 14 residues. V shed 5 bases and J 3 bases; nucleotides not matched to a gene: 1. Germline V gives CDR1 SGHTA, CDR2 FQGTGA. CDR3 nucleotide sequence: TGTGCCAGCAGCCGGACAGGGGACACCGGGGAGCTGTTTTTT. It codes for CASSRTGDTGELFF.

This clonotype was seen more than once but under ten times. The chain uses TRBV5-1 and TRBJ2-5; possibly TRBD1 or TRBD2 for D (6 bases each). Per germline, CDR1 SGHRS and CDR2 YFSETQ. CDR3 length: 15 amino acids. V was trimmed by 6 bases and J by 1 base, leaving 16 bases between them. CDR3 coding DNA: TGCGCCAGCAAAAACGGGGGCTGGGGCCAAGAGACCCAGTACTTC. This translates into CASKNGGWGQETQYF. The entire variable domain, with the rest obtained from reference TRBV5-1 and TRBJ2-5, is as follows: KAGVTQTPRYLIKTRGQQVTLSCSPISGHRSVSWYQQTPGQGLQFLFEYFSETQRNKGNFPGRFSGRQFSNSRSEMNVSTLELGDSALYLCASKNGGWGQETQYFGPGTRLLVL.

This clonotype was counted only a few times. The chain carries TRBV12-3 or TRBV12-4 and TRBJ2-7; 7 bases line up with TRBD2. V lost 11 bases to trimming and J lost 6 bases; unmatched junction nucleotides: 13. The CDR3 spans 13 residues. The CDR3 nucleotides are TGTGCCGTAGGAGCGGGGCTCTACTCCGAGCAGTACTTC. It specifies CAVGAGLYSEQYF.